This TCR beta chain was found in a study of blood T cell repertoires in COVID-19. About the study: There were acute and convalescent COVID-19 samples, and they came from the United States, Italy and Spain. T cells, B-cell-depleted T cells, or PBMCs provided the cDNA or gDNA that served as material.

Enrolled through a virtual design, the participants were between 18 and 89 years of age and came from roughly 22 US areas. The assay was immunoSEQ multiplex PCR, and TCRdb's table has in-frame clones only and misses some. This table has about 170,000 clones, more than 70% appearing once. CDR3 length equals 15 residues. Germline V gives CDR1 SGHAT, CDR2 FQNNGV. V lost 5 bases and J 0 bases, leaving 14 bases between the germline ends. Sequenced: PBMCs or T cells enriched from blood (not recorded which). This sequence originates from a woman aged 50 to 60 in a cohort exposed to, infected with or recovered from COVID-19 (not recorded which). The chain carries TRBV11-2 and TRBJ2-7; D is undetermined. The CDR3 DNA reads as TGTGCCAGCAGCCCCGACTTCCCCAGCTCCTACGAGCAGTACTTC. This gives the protein CASSPDFPSSYEQYF.